A selection of T cell receptor beta chains follows, all from one sample in a study of blood T cell repertoires in COVID-19. Sequenced by immunoSEQ multiplex PCR; TCRdb stores in-frame clones only, minus some. This sample yields about 190,000 clones, of which about four fifths are seen a single time; around 6.5% belongs to the top ten. Sequences were obtained from peripheral blood. The receptor set was obtained from a woman between 40 and 55 years old with acute or convalescent COVID-19. CDR3s leave out the opening cysteine and the closing phenylalanine or tryptophan. Each record gives: CDR3 protein, D gene, V gene. A D gene is named only where the DNA matches it firmly.

CDR3aa: ASSTPYYEQY; d_gene: -; v_gene: TRBV6-5
CDR3aa: ASSIGRGGGAQTQY; d_gene: -; v_gene: TRBV19
CDR3aa: ASSGSEKLF; d_gene: -; v_gene: TRBV18
CDR3aa: ASSLARGTYGYT; d_gene: -; v_gene: TRBV7-2
CDR3aa: ASVDLGQDYEQY; d_gene: TRBD1; v_gene: TRBV6-5
CDR3aa: ASSRPGQGIQPQH; d_gene: TRBD1; v_gene: TRBV6-1
CDR3aa: ASSSGGMETDTQY; d_gene: -; v_gene: TRBV5-1
CDR3aa: ASGAGQDYGYT; d_gene: TRBD1; v_gene: TRBV28
CDR3aa: ASSLSLYTEAF; d_gene: -; v_gene: TRBV27
CDR3aa: ASSQDLAGAIGYT; d_gene: -; v_gene: TRBV4-2
CDR3aa: ASSPSTEAF; d_gene: -; v_gene: TRBV9
CDR3aa: ASSPWTGGGYTEAF; d_gene: TRBD1; v_gene: TRBV18
CDR3aa: ASSPTLGGGIEAF; d_gene: -; v_gene: TRBV11-2
CDR3aa: ASSRDFQETQY; d_gene: -; v_gene: TRBV5-1
CDR3aa: ASSPSLVAGGNEQF; d_gene: TRBD2; v_gene: TRBV7-3
CDR3aa: ASSLDRAENNEQF; d_gene: TRBD1; v_gene: TRBV7-9
CDR3aa: ASSLTSGQETQY; d_gene: -; v_gene: TRBV7-9
CDR3aa: ASSWSPNTQY; d_gene: -; v_gene: TRBV12-3/TRBV12-4
CDR3aa: ASSRTRNYEKLF; d_gene: -; v_gene: TRBV6-5
CDR3aa: ASSLGQGKGSYEQY; d_gene: -; v_gene: TRBV5-1
CDR3aa: ASSYDRWGYEQF; d_gene: -; v_gene: TRBV7-2
CDR3aa: ASSIMMLGGDNEQF; d_gene: TRBD2; v_gene: TRBV19
CDR3aa: SARQDQPQH; d_gene: -; v_gene: TRBV20-1
CDR3aa: ATARTSGDNEQY; d_gene: TRBD2; v_gene: TRBV10-3
CDR3aa: ASSTSPGQHHSELSGNTIY; d_gene: -; v_gene: TRBV21-1
CDR3aa: ASSHPGTGYEQY; d_gene: TRBD1; v_gene: TRBV4-1
CDR3aa: ASSMDQGRAF; d_gene: -; v_gene: TRBV19
CDR3aa: ASSLAHRVGQPQH; d_gene: -; v_gene: TRBV28
CDR3aa: ASSLGTSGYNEQF; d_gene: TRBD2; v_gene: TRBV11-3
CDR3aa: ASSPSGQGTYTIY; d_gene: TRBD1; v_gene: TRBV18
CDR3aa: ASSPLTGSQNTEAF; d_gene: -; v_gene: TRBV18
CDR3aa: SVARDTNTGELF; d_gene: -; v_gene: TRBV29-1
CDR3aa: ASSQIQLRRTGDPNYGYT; d_gene: TRBD1; v_gene: TRBV4-1
CDR3aa: ASSYSGGRRVYEQY; d_gene: TRBD2; v_gene: TRBV6-5
CDR3aa: ASSLLGAGSNTEAF; d_gene: -; v_gene: TRBV6-6
CDR3aa: ASSVGTVQETQY; d_gene: -; v_gene: TRBV9
CDR3aa: ASGFCLAPPCSPLH; d_gene: -; v_gene: TRBV12-5
CDR3aa: ASSLEAPPVTEAF; d_gene: -; v_gene: TRBV5-1
CDR3aa: AWSWGDNQPQH; d_gene: -; v_gene: TRBV30
CDR3aa: ASSYSARVGYGYT; d_gene: -; v_gene: TRBV6-5
CDR3aa: ASSLGGYSTDMQY; d_gene: -; v_gene: TRBV7-9
CDR3aa: ASSTRHDSPLH; d_gene: -; v_gene: TRBV7-2
CDR3aa: ASRYGTSGGCRRAKNIQY; d_gene: TRBD2; v_gene: TRBV6-7
CDR3aa: ASSPVPTTGEREQY; d_gene: TRBD1; v_gene: TRBV18
CDR3aa: ASSVNSREPQH; d_gene: -; v_gene: TRBV2
CDR3aa: ASSLAGGGETQY; d_gene: TRBD2; v_gene: TRBV5-4
CDR3aa: ASSSGSPGHPYNEQF; d_gene: -; v_gene: TRBV5-1
CDR3aa: AISQGTSGTQETQY; d_gene: TRBD2; v_gene: TRBV10-3
CDR3aa: ASSWTGAGNTIY; d_gene: -; v_gene: TRBV7-9
CDR3aa: ASSRGTVAEKLF; d_gene: TRBD1; v_gene: TRBV7-9
CDR3aa: ASSPDSLRGYT; d_gene: -; v_gene: TRBV5-4
CDR3aa: ASSLFGAGKERAIY; d_gene: -; v_gene: TRBV3-1/TRBV3-2
CDR3aa: ASRRTERSFYNEQF; d_gene: -; v_gene: TRBV10-2
CDR3aa: ASSQPTGRSYGYT; d_gene: TRBD1; v_gene: TRBV4-1
CDR3aa: ASSLQWVGGSRYGYT; d_gene: TRBD1; v_gene: TRBV7-9
CDR3aa: ASIGQGETQY; d_gene: -; v_gene: TRBV19
CDR3aa: AISEKGGQGSTNEKLF; d_gene: -; v_gene: TRBV10-3